This record concerns one TCR beta chain sequence. No antigen is known for it. The data stem from a study of blood T cells in healthy people across ages. Study summary: Researchers report that template switching captured about one barcoded beta molecule per two T cells. Study outcomes and limitations: The authors considered diversity estimates from one million T cells to be underestimates. Across the age range, TCR beta diversity per million T cells fell in a roughly linear way.

V lost 6 bases to trimming and J lost 1 base; unmatched junction nucleotides: 7. The CDR3 contains 14 residues. Germline V lookup: CDR1 SQVTM, CDR2 ANQGSEA. Primers used in a second PCR of roughly 7 to 12 cycles were a sample-barcoded 5' primer and a J-beta primer mix. Each TCR beta cDNA got a 12-nucleotide random molecular identifier. TCRdb reanalysed the 5' RACE reads using MiXCR and keeps one entry per CDR3 protein. The data hold about 780,000 distinct CDR3 sequences, with 35% to 60% observed a single time. The specimen was blood. The TCR sequence derives from a man older than 75 in good health. V and J are TRBV29-1 and TRBJ2-5; 8 bases line up with TRBD2. The chain's CDR3 is CSVKGTRVQETQYF. For the CDR3, the DNA is TGCAGCGTAAAGGGGACTAGAGTCCAAGAGACCCAGTACTTC.